A selection of T cell receptor beta chains follows, all from one sample in a study of CD8+ T cells in alopecia areata. Using immunoSEQ multiplex PCR, the repertoire was profiled, and TCRdb retains in-frame clones only, with some absent. The sample consists of nearly 110,000 clones, roughly 84% of them appearing once. The input for sequencing was CD8+ T cells sorted from blood, taken at week 24, from a patient treated with tofacitinib. Source of these receptors: a human donor with alopecia areata. Both conserved end residues are part of each CDR3. Each record gives: D gene, clone size, J gene, V gene, CDR3 protein, CDR3 DNA. A D gene is named only where the DNA matches it firmly. Not all rows give a size; the values are once, few, many and, for expanded clones, a class.

>TRBD2|.|TRBJ2-2|TRBV30
CAWEREGSTGELFF
TGTGCCTGGGAAAGGGAGGGTAGCACCGGGGAGCTGTTTTTT
>.|.|TRBJ1-1|TRBV4-1
CASNLEEGVSTEAFF
TGCGCCAGCAACCTAGAGGAGGGCGTAAGCACTGAAGCTTTCTTT
>.|.|TRBJ2-3|TRBV9
CASSVALGEDTQYF
TGTGCCAGCAGCGTAGCTCTAGGGGAAGATACGCAGTATTTT
>TRBD2|.|TRBJ2-3|TRBV27
CASSPRTSGGTDTQYF
TGTGCCAGCAGTCCGCGGACTAGCGGGGGAACAGATACGCAGTATTTT
>TRBD2|.|TRBJ2-7|TRBV10-2
CATRTTVGGIYEQYF
TGCGCCACCCGAACCACAGTGGGGGGGATCTACGAGCAGTACTTC
>.|.|TRBJ2-1|TRBV7-9
CASSLVEQFF
TGTGCCAGCAGCTTAGTCGAGCAGTTCTTC
>.|.|TRBJ2-7|TRBV5-1
CASSSTGTSSYEQYF
TGCGCCAGCAGTTCAACCGGGACATCTTCCTACGAGCAGTACTTC
>.|once|TRBJ2-2|TRBV11-2
CASSLYSGNTGELFF
TGTGCCAGCAGTCTGTATAGCGGGAACACCGGGGAGCTGTTTTTT
>TRBD1|.|TRBJ2-3|TRBV11-2
CASSPRQGSDTDTQYF
TGTGCCAGCAGCCCGAGACAGGGATCCGACACAGATACGCAGTATTTT
>.|.|TRBJ1-1|TRBV5-4
CASSLWTGTEAFF
TGTGCCAGCAGCCTGTGGACGGGCACTGAAGCTTTCTTT
>.|few|TRBJ2-7|TRBV6-5
CASPGNYEQYF
TGTGCCAGCCCGGGAAACTACGAGCAGTACTTC
>.|.|TRBJ2-7|TRBV7-6
CASSLAGPSYEQYF
TGTGCCAGCAGCTTAGCAGGACCGAGCTACGAGCAGTACTTC
>TRBD1|.|TRBJ2-7|TRBV15
CATSPTGLSYEQYF
TGTGCCACCAGCCCGACAGGGCTGTCCTACGAGCAGTACTTC
>.|.|TRBJ2-7|TRBV28
CASSFDQRGASSYEQYF
TGTGCCAGCAGTTTCGACCAGAGAGGGGCAAGCTCCTACGAGCAGTACTTC
>.|.|TRBJ1-1|TRBV29-1
CSVVLGNTEAFF
TGCAGCGTGGTCTTGGGGAACACTGAAGCTTTCTTT
>.|.|TRBJ1-2|TRBV27
CASSLVGYDANGYTF
TGTGCCAGCAGTTTGGTAGGGTATGATGCGAATGGCTACACCTTC
>.|.|TRBJ1-1|TRBV13
CASSLVAGLGTEAFF
TGTGCCAGCAGCTTAGTCGCGGGATTGGGCACTGAAGCTTTCTTT
>.|once|TRBJ1-1|TRBV29-1
CSVRTKSRAFF
TGCAGCGTGCGGACAAAAAGCCGGGCTTTCTTT
>TRBD1|once|TRBJ2-1|TRBV7-9
CASSSQRTGREYNEQFF
TGTGCCAGCAGTTCACAACGGACAGGCCGAGAATACAATGAGCAGTTCTTC
>.|.|TRBJ1-1|TRBV5-5
CASSASLRGEAFF
TGTGCCAGCAGCGCAAGTCTCCGGGGTGAAGCTTTCTTT
>.|.|TRBJ2-3|TRBV4-1
CASSQEVAASTDTQYF
TGCGCCAGCAGCCAAGAGGTGGCGGCTAGCACAGATACGCAGTATTTT
>.|.|TRBJ2-7|TRBV11-3
CASSSRDTYEQYF
TGTGCCAGCAGCTCCCGGGACACCTACGAGCAGTACTTC
>.|.|TRBJ1-1|TRBV6-6
CASSNTRGGTEAFF
TGTGCCAGCAGTAATACAAGGGGTGGCACTGAAGCTTTCTTT
>.|.|TRBJ1-4|TRBV4-1
CASSQSFEKLFF
TGCGCCAGCAGCCAATCGTTCGAAAAACTGTTTTTT
>TRBD1|.|TRBJ2-1|TRBV7-3
CASSPRTGAGNEQFF
TGTGCCAGCAGCCCCCGGACAGGGGCGGGCAATGAGCAGTTCTTC
>TRBD1|.|TRBJ2-5|TRBV2
CASMLGTGFEETQYF
TGTGCCAGCATGCTCGGGACAGGGTTTGAAGAGACCCAGTACTTC
>.|.|TRBJ1-5|TRBV6-6
CASSYDSYSNQPQHF
TGTGCCAGCAGTTACGACAGCTATAGCAATCAGCCCCAGCATTTT
>TRBD1|.|TRBJ2-2|TRBV30
CAWSVWGQGTGELFF
TGTGCCTGGAGTGTTTGGGGACAGGGAACCGGGGAGCTGTTTTTT
>.|few|TRBJ1-5|TRBV5-6
CASSLALGSNNQPQHF
TGTGCCAGCAGCTTGGCTTTAGGGTCCAACAATCAGCCCCAGCATTTT
>.|.|TRBJ2-1|TRBV7-9
CASSLSPAYNEQFF
TGTGCCAGCAGCTTATCACCAGCCTACAATGAGCAGTTCTTC
>TRBD1|.|TRBJ2-1|TRBV19
CASSDRGLVSYNEQFF
TGTGCCAGTAGTGACAGGGGGCTTGTCTCCTACAATGAGCAGTTCTTC
>TRBD1|.|TRBJ2-7|TRBV4-1
CASSQWTGSYEQYF
TGCGCCAGCAGCCAATGGACAGGTTCCTACGAGCAGTACTTC